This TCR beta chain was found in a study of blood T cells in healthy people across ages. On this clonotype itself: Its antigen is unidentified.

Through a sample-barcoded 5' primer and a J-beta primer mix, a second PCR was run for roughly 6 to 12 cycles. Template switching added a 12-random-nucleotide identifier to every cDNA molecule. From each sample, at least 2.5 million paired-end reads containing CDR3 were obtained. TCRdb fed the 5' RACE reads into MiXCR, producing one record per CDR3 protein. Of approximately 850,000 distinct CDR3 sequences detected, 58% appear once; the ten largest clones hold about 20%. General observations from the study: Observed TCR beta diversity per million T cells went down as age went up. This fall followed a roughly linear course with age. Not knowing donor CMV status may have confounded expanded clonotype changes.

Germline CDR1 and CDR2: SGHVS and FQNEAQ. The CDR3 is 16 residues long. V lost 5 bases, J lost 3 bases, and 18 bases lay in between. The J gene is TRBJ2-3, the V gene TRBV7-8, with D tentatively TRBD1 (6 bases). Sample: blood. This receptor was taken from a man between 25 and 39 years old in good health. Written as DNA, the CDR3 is TGTGCCAGCAGCCCGGGGACATCATTAACGACAGATACGCAGTATTTT. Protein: CASSPGTSLTTDTQYF.